The TCR beta chain described here comes from a study of post-analysis software for immune sequencing data. Whole-study findings and limits: Significantly lower normalized Chao1 diversity was seen in multiple sclerosis patients than in controls. The study found TRBV5-6, TRBV5-1 and TRBV20-1 among four to six TRBV segments more frequent in patients than controls.

Unique molecular identifiers had been added to the TCR beta cDNA libraries. One entry per CDR3 protein results from TCRdb running MiXCR on the PCR reads. Here the sample spans approximately 730,000 distinct CDR3 sequences, 25% to 30% being singletons. The V and J ends lost 1 base and 2 bases respectively, with 10 bases between them. CDR1 is SNHLY, CDR2 FYNNEI, per germline. This CDR3 has 15 residues. Details on this clonotype: Its antigen remains unknown.

The sample comprised blood. The chain carries TRBV2 and TRBJ2-3; TRBD1 might be the D (5 bases). The TCR was taken from a girl aged 5-17 years with multiple sclerosis. The CDR3 region is CASSEGPGPTDTQYF. The DNA of the CDR3 is TGTGCCAGCAGTGAAGGCCCAGGGCCCACAGATACGCAGTATTTT.